A single sample gave rise to the 19 T cell receptor beta chains below, sequenced in a study of blood T cell repertoires in COVID-19. Clones were sequenced by immunoSEQ multiplex PCR, and TCRdb holds only the in-frame ones, with some missing. Here the sample spans around 480,000 clones, 88% being singletons. Material for sequencing was peripheral blood. Source of these receptors: a woman aged 45 to 65 with COVID-19, enrolled during active disease.

V usage is TRBV27 and J usage is TRBJ2-7; tentative D call: TRBD1 (6 bases). The CDR3 has 15 amino acids. CDR1 is MNHEY, CDR2 SMNVEV, per germline (reference sequence). Trimming took 5 bases from V and 2 from J, leaving 16 bases between them. The CDR3 region is CASSDPRGNTYEQYF. As DNA, the CDR3 is TGTGCCAGCAGTGACCCCAGGGGAAACACCTACGAGCAGTACTTC.

The chain recombines TRBV12-3 or TRBV12-4 with TRBJ1-2; possibly TRBD1 for D (6 bases). Trimming removed 7 bases at V and 4 bases at J, with 13 bases between. This CDR3 is 13 amino acids long. DNA for the CDR3: TGTGCCAGCAAGCGGACAGACCCCTATGGCTACACCTTC. It codes for CASKRTDPYGYTF.

This chain uses TRBV2 with TRBJ2-3; the D gene is possibly TRBD1 (6 bases). Germline lookup yields CDR1 SNHLY and CDR2 FYNNEI. The CDR3 loop spans 13 amino acids. V lost 2 bases and J 5 bases, leaving 8 bases between the germline ends. In DNA form, the CDR3 reads TGTGCCAGCAGTGAAATCAGGGGAGATACGCAGTATTTT. Translated: CASSEIRGDTQYF.

The chain couples TRBV12-5 to TRBJ1-1, with TRBD1 matching 12 bases. Trimming at V came to 6 bases and at J to 2 bases, leaving 1 base not matched to a gene. CDR1 and CDR2 (germline): LGHNT, FRNRAP. The CDR3 length is 14 residues. The CDR3 region is CASGGTGGNTEAFF. The CDR3 coding sequence is TGTGCTAGTGGGGGGACAGGGGGCAACACTGAAGCTTTCTTT. The complete variable domain, with remaining parts taken from reference TRBV12-5 and TRBJ1-1, reads DARVTQTPRHKVTEMGQEVTMRCQPILGHNTVFWYRQTMMQGLELLAYFRNRAPLDDSGMPKDRFSAEMPDATLATLKIQPSEPRDSAVYFCASGGTGGNTEAFFGQGTRLTVV.

The chain uses TRBV30 and TRBJ2-1, with D hard to call. CDR1 and CDR2 from the germline V gene are GTSNPN and SVGIG (reference sequence). The CDR3 contains 12 residues. Trimming shortened V by 0 bases and J by 7 bases, and 7 bases separated the two germline ends. The CDR3 DNA is TGTGCCTGGAGTGTATCCATTAATGAGCAGTTCTTC. This sequence encodes CAWSVSINEQFF.

The chain combines TRBV3-1 (or the pseudogene TRBV3-2) with TRBJ2-2; a possible D gene is TRBD2 (6 bases). CDR1 and CDR2 from the germline V gene are LGHDT and YNNKEL (reference sequence). V was cut by 6 bases and J by 7 bases, with 18 bases left in between. The CDR3 runs to 15 residues. CDR3 loop: CASRGSGGGGGELFF. CDR3 bases: TGTGCCAGCAGGGGCAGTGGGGGAGGAGGCGGGGAGCTGTTTTTT.

The V gene is TRBV6-5, the J gene TRBJ2-7; 9 bases align to TRBD2. After removal of 2 bases from V and 4 bases from J, the junction contained 3 bases not matched to a gene. The V gene's germline CDR1 is MNHEY and CDR2 SVGAGI. There are 14 residues in the CDR3. The CDR3 here is CASSYAAGGYEQYF. The CDR3 DNA is TGTGCCAGCAGTTACGCGGCGGGGGGGTACGAGCAGTACTTC.

The V call is TRBV7-8, the J call TRBJ2-3; 8 bases are shared with TRBD1. CDR3 length: 16 residues. Germline V gene lookup returns CDR1 SGHVS and CDR2 FQNEAQ. Trimming cost V 5 bases and J 0 bases; bases outside gene matches: 7. CDR3 sequence reads: CASSPRTGPSTDTQYF. CDR3 sequence (DNA): TGTGCCAGCAGCCCGCGGACAGGGCCTAGCACAGATACGCAGTATTTT.

This chain uses TRBV7-3 with TRBJ2-2, with 8 bases that match TRBD1. With 3 bases clipped from V and 1 base from J, the junction kept 7 bases outside the gene matches. The CDR3 is made up of 17 amino acids. Germline CDR1 reads SGHTA; CDR2 reads FQGTGA. The CDR3 loop is CASSFTLGTGNTGELFF. CDR3 DNA: TGTGCCAGCAGCTTCACCTTAGGGACAGGGAACACCGGGGAGCTGTTTTTT.

The chain employs TRBV30 and TRBJ2-2; possibly TRBD1 for D (5 bases). Trimming took 0 bases from V and 5 from J, leaving 7 bases between them. Germline lookup yields CDR1 GTSNPN and CDR2 SVGIG (reference sequence). This CDR3 is built from 13 residues. The CDR3 DNA reads as TGTGCCTGGAGTGTGACAGTGACCGGGGAGCTGTTTTTT. Amino acids: CAWSVTVTGELFF.

This chain joins TRBV7-9 and TRBJ1-1, with D maybe TRBD1 (6 bases). CDR1 is SEHNR, CDR2 FQNEAQ, per germline (reference sequence). V was cut by 4 bases and J by 3 bases, with 15 bases left in between. The CDR3 extends over 15 amino acids. The CDR3: CASSSQAGGDTEAFF. The DNA of the CDR3 is TGTGCCAGCAGCTCCCAGGCGGGGGGCGACACTGAAGCTTTCTTT.

This chain joins TRBV27 and TRBJ1-5; D is possibly TRBD1 (5 bases). The CDR3 is 13 residues long. Germline lookup yields CDR1 MNHEY and CDR2 SMNVEV (reference sequence). Trimming shortened V by 5 bases and J by 7 bases, and 12 bases separated the two germline ends. DNA for the CDR3: TGTGCCAGCAGTCCGCAGGGTGGGCAGCCCCAGCATTTT. This translates into CASSPQGGQPQHF.

The chain has TRBV7-2 and TRBJ1-4; D call uncertain. The CDR3 is made up of 13 amino acids. Looked up from germline, CDR1 is SGHTA and CDR2 is FQGNSA. V lost 5 bases, J lost 9 bases, and 13 bases lay in between. CDR3 loop: CASSPSRGQKLFF. CDR3 bases: TGTGCCAGCAGCCCATCCCGGGGTCAAAAACTGTTTTTT. Using reference TRBV7-2 and TRBJ1-4 for the parts outside the CDR3, the full variable domain is GAGVSQSPSNKVTEKGKDVELRCDPISGHTALYWYRQSLGQGLEFLIYFQGNSAPDKSGLPSDRFSAERTGGSVSTLTIQRTQQEDSAVYLCASSPSRGQKLFFGSGTQLSVL.

The V and J genes are TRBV18 and TRBJ1-2, with D possibly matching TRBD1 (5 bases). The CDR3 runs 14 residues. CDR1 and CDR2 from the germline V gene are KGHSH and LQKENI. V was cut by 2 bases and J by 2 bases, with 9 bases left in between. The CDR3 DNA sequence: TGTGCCAGCTCACCAAGGGAGGGGAACTATGGCTACACCTTC. Its protein product is CASSPREGNYGYTF. Complete variable domain (other parts from reference TRBV18 and TRBJ1-2): NAGVMQNPRHLVRRRGQEARLRCSPMKGHSHVYWYRQLPEEGLKFMVYLQKENIIDESGMPKERFSAEFPKEGPSILRIQQVVRGDSAAYFCASSPREGNYGYTFGSGTRLTVV.

The chain joins TRBV6-6 to TRBJ1-2; no reliable D call. CDR1 and CDR2 from the germline V gene are MNHNY and SVGAGI (reference sequence). Trimming removed 2 bases from V and 5 bases from J, with 15 bases in between. The CDR3 sequence is 15 residues long. The CDR3 region is CASSYNDGKGYGYTF. DNA of the CDR3: TGTGCCAGCAGTTACAATGACGGGAAGGGATATGGCTACACCTTC.

The chain links TRBV28 to TRBJ2-4; TRBD1 aligns across 7 bases. V shed 2 bases, J shed 7 bases, and the junction held 5 bases outside the gene matches. The germline V gene encodes CDR1 MDHEN and CDR2 SYDVKM. CDR3 size: 14 residues. CDR3 DNA: TGTGCCAGCAGTTTACCGACAGGGTCGAACATTCAGTACTTC. Protein sequence: CASSLPTGSNIQYF.

The J gene is TRBJ2-3, the V gene TRBV10-2; 10 nucleotides match TRBD2. The V gene end was trimmed by 3 bases and the J gene end by 6 bases; junction bases not matched to a gene: 9. This CDR3 is built from 16 residues. The germline CDR1 and CDR2 sequences are WSHSY and SAAADI. The CDR3 DNA is TGCGCCAGCAGTGATATCAGCGGGGGGGCCCCGGATACGCAGTATTTT. Protein sequence: CASSDISGGAPDTQYF.

This chain links TRBV20-1 with TRBJ2-1; TRBD1 agrees at 7 bases. The V and J ends lost 6 bases and 5 bases, in that order; junction bases with no gene match: 1. Germline V lookup: CDR1 DFQATT, CDR2 SNEGSKA (reference sequence). The CDR3 is 11 residues long. The CDR3 reads CSAGQHNEQFF. The CDR3 region has the DNA TGCAGTGCGGGACAGCACAATGAGCAGTTCTTC.

Only one count was recorded for this clone. The chain links TRBV3-1 (or the pseudogene TRBV3-2) to TRBJ1-1; D is undetermined. The germline V gene encodes CDR1 LGHDT and CDR2 YNNKEL (reference sequence). CDR3 length: 19 residues. The V gene lost 0 bases and the J gene lost 0 bases, with 20 bases spanning the gap. This chain's CDR3 is CASSQDHRLTILMNTEAFF. The CDR3 nucleotides are TGTGCCAGCAGCCAAGATCATAGACTCACGATTCTAATGAACACTGAAGCTTTCTTT.